This TCR beta chain was sequenced for a study of CD8+ T cells in alopecia areata. About the research overall: The percentage of affected scalp area served as the score of severity for treated patients.

For this clone: Its matching antigen is unknown.

Extraction and reverse transcription of RNA yielded cDNA as the sequencing template. Data came from immunoSEQ multiplex PCR; TCRdb stores just in-frame clones and leaves some out. This table has 110,000 to 150,000 clones, about 88% appearing once. Regarding the study as a whole: Scalp clonality and expanded CD8+ clones among the top 100 fell significantly with tofacitinib.

The treatment: oral pan-JAK inhibitor, 5-10 mg twice daily. From germline, CDR1 is MNHNS and CDR2 SASEGT. This CDR3 comprises 13 residues. V dropped 1 base and J dropped 0 bases, with 3 bases sitting between them. The J gene is TRBJ1-2, the V gene TRBV6-1; D gene uncertain. Here the sequenced sample was CD8+ T cells sorted from blood, taken at week 4, from a patient treated with tofacitinib. The receptor was isolated from a human donor with alopecia areata. The CDR3 DNA follows: TGTGCCAGCAGTGAAGGACCTAACTATGGCTACACCTTC. Its translation: CASSEGPNYGYTF.